Each of the 2 T cell receptor beta chains below was sequenced from the same sample in a study of T cells in Graves' hyperthyroidism and ophthalmopathy. TCR beta CDR3 region amplification was performed from RNA transcripts. The TCR CDR3 was amplified in a first-round RT-PCR using the HTBI primer set. TCRdb passed the multiplex PCR reads through MiXCR, listing each CDR3 protein once. The sample has about 420,000 distinct CDR3 sequences; 15% to 18% are singletons. Material: blood. The receptor source for this set is a woman aged 18 to 35 with Graves' hyperthyroidism.

This clonotype was seen only a few times. The junction departs from the called germline gene at one end, perhaps through a read error. V usage is TRBV6-1 and J usage is TRBJ2-7; D is perhaps TRBD1 or TRBD2 (5 bases each). The CDR3 loop spans 15 amino acids. Germline lookup yields CDR1 MNHNS and CDR2 SASEGT. CDR3 sequence reads: CACSEATPGPYEQYF. CDR3 DNA sequence: TGTGCCTGCAGTGAAGCGACGCCGGGACCATACGAGCAGTACTTC.

This clonotype was counted ten times or more. The V and J genes are TRBV6-1 and TRBJ2-2; D call uncertain. Trimming took 5 bases from V and 0 from J, leaving 10 bases between them. The CDR3 is 15 amino acids. Germline V gene sequence: CDR1 MNHNS, CDR2 SASEGT. CDR3 amino acids: CASSKQITNTGELFF. CDR3 DNA sequence: TGTGCCAGCAGTAAACAGATAACGAACACCGGGGAGCTGTTTTTT.